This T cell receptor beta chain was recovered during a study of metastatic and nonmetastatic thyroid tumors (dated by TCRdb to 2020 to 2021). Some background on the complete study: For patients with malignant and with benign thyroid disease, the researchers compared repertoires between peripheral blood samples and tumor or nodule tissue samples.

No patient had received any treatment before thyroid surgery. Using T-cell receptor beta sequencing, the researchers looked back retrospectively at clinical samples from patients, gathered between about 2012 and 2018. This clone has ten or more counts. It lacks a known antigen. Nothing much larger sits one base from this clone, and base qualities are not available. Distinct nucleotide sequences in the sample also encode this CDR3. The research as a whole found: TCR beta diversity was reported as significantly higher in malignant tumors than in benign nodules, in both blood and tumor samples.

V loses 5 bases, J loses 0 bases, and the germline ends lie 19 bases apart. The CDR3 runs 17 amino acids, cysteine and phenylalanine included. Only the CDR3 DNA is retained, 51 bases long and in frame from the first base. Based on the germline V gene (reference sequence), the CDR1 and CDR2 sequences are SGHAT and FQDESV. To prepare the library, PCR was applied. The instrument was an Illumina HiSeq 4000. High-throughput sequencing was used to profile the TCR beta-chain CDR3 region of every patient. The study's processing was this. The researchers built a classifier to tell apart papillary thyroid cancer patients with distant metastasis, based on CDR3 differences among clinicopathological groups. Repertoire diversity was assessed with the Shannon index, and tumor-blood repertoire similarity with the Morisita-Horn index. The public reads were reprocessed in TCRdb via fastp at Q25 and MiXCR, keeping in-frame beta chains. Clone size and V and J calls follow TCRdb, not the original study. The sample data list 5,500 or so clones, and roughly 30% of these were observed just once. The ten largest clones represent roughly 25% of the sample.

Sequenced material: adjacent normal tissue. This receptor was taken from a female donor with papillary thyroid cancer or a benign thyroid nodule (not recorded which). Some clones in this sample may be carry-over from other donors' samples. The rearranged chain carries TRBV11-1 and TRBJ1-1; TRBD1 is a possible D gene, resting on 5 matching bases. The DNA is TGTGCCAGCAGCAACGTAAAAAGGGGTCCACTGAACACTGAAGCTTTCTTT. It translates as CASSNVKRGPLNTEAFF.